This TCR beta chain was recorded in a study of neurological immune-mediated disorders. The study, taken as a whole, reports: No CDR3 amino acid sequences recurred among expanded clones across subjects, suggesting private repertoires in all groups.

The CDR3 sequence is 13 residues long. Trimming left V 4 bases short and J 6 bases short, with 10 bases between. Per the germline V gene, CDR1 is ENHRY and CDR2 is SYGVKD. This clonotype was found many times. The antigen remains undetermined. TCRdb analysed the 5' RACE reads with MiXCR anew, one entry per CDR3 protein. This sample has tens of thousands of distinct CDR3 sequences; approximately 4.2% occur once, and the top ten carry roughly 23%. The rearrangement links TRBV10-3 to TRBJ2-1, with D unclear. The sequencing sample was made of PBMCs. The clonotype was recovered from a young man in good health. The chain's CDR3 is CAISGEVANEQFF. The CDR3 region has the DNA TGTGCCATCAGTGGTGAGGTTGCCAATGAGCAGTTCTTC.